The entry below describes one T cell receptor beta chain. There are 18 residues in the CDR3. Germline lookup yields CDR1 SGHRS and CDR2 YFSETQ. The trim removed 0 bases at V and 0 bases at J, leaving 8 bases unmatched. Profiled with immunoSEQ multiplex PCR; TCRdb holds only in-frame clones, not every one. The table has just over 150,000 clones, around 96% seen once; the top ten hold around 8%. The source of the sample is a study of control samples from healthy donors and cancer patients. The sequenced sample consisted of blood. The sequence came from a woman between 40 and 50 years old in good health. The rearrangement links TRBV5-1 to TRBJ1-3; 8 bases line up with TRBD1. CDR3 in amino acids: CASSLGAGTGLSGNTIYF. The CDR3 DNA reads as TGCGCCAGCAGCTTGGGAGCCGGGACAGGCCTCTCTGGAAACACCATATATTTT.